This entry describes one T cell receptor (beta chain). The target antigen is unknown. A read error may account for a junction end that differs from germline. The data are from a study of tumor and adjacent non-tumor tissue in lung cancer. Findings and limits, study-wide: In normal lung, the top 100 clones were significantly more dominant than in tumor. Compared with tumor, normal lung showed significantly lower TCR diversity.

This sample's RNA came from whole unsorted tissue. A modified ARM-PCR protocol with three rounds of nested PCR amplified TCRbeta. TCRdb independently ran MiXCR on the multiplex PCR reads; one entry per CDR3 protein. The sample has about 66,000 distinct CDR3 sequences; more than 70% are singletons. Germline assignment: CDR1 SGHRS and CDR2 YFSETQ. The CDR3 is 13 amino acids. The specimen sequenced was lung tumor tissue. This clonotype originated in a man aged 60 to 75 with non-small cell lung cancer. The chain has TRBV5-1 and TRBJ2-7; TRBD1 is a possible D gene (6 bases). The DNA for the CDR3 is TGCACCAGCGGCTGGGACAAGTCCTACGAGCAGTACTTC. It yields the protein CTSGWDKSYEQYF.